This T cell receptor (beta chain) was profiled in a study of T-cell memory formation after mild COVID-19. Across the whole study: TCR clusters were mostly donor specific.

Whole-study results and caveats: Several responding clones turned up in pre-infection memory, indicating that cross-reactive memory may have taken part.

This clonotype was seen more than once but under ten times. Antigen specificity is unknown. Per the germline V gene, CDR1 is LNHDA and CDR2 is SQIVND (reference sequence). CDR3 length: 13 amino acids. With 6 bases removed from V and 8 bases from J, the gap between germline ends came to 13 bases. Constant-segment primers were used for 5'RACE, and the resulting TCR alpha and TCR beta cDNA libraries carried sample barcodes and UMIs. TCRdb re-derived calls from the 5' RACE reads in MiXCR, one entry per CDR3 protein. The sample includes more than 250,000 distinct CDR3 sequences, roughly 16% seen only once; the top ten take roughly 23%.

The receptor comes from a man between 18 and 35 years old who had mild COVID-19 (a few samples of this study predate the infection). Cell type and time point are not known. The chain links TRBV19 to TRBJ1-4; perhaps TRBD1 as D (5 bases). The sequencing sample was made of PBMCs or a T cell subset sorted from them (not recorded which). The DNA for the CDR3 is TGTGCCAGTAGCTCGGACACGTGGGAAAAACTGTTTTTT. Encoded protein: CASSSDTWEKLFF.